The 10 T cell receptor beta chains presented below share a single source sample, sequenced in a study of CD8+ T cells in alopecia areata. RNA extraction and reverse transcription yielded cDNA as sequencing template. Assay: immunoSEQ multiplex PCR; the TCRdb copy retains only in-frame clones and omits some. The sample includes 200,000 or so clones, 58% seen only once; the top ten take 5.5%. Treatment described: oral pan-JAK inhibitor, 5-10 mg twice daily. Sequences were derived from CD4+ T cells sorted from blood, sampled at week 24, from a patient treated with tofacitinib. The receptors originated from a human donor with alopecia areata.

As to this clone: The junction does not match germline at one end; this may be a read error. This chain links TRBV6-5 with TRBJ2-3, with TRBD1 identical over 8 bases. Germline assignment: CDR1 MNHEY and CDR2 SVGAGI. This CDR3 comprises 15 residues. DNA of the CDR3: TGTGCCGGCAGATTCCAGGGGGCAAGAACAGATACGCAGTATTTT. Amino acid sequence: CAGRFQGARTDTQYF.

The chain recombines TRBV29-1 with TRBJ1-4; TRBD1 is a possible D gene (5 bases). The CDR3 sequence is 16 residues long. From germline, CDR1 is SQVTM and CDR2 ANQGSEA. V was trimmed by 1 base and J by 15 bases, leaving 27 bases between them. The DNA for the CDR3 is TGCAGCGTTGAAGGGCCTCCGGGACCGGCATGGGGTAGGGTGTTTTTT. Translated: CSVEGPPGPAWGRVFF.

The V call is TRBV7-2, the J call TRBJ1-2; D may be TRBD1 (5 bases). Germline V gene lookup returns CDR1 SGHTA and CDR2 FQGNSA. V lost 5 bases to trimming and J lost 5 bases, with 12 bases between them. The CDR3 runs to 13 residues. CDR3 protein: CASSLRVRYGYTF. The CDR3 bases are TGTGCCAGCAGCCTCAGGGTTAGGTATGGCTACACCTTC.

This clone has a handful of counts. Other DNA variants within this sample encode the same CDR3. V gene TRBV20-1 combines with J gene TRBJ2-7; TRBD1 or TRBD2 may be the D gene (5 bases each). Trimming pared 4 bases from V and 6 bases from J, leaving 10 bases between. CDR1 is DFQATT, CDR2 SNEGSKA, per germline (reference sequence). CDR3 length: 11 amino acids. Written as DNA, the CDR3 is TGCAGTGCTAAACGGGACGCCGAGCAGTACTTC. Protein product: CSAKRDAEQYF.

The CDR3 nucleotides read TGTGCCAGCAGCTTAGATGGTTCGGGCGATACGCAGTATTTT. This encodes CASSLDGSGDTQYF. This rearrangement joins TRBV7-9 to TRBJ2-3; unclear D gene. The CDR3 loop spans 14 amino acids. The V gene's germline CDR1 is SEHNR and CDR2 FQNEAQ (reference sequence). Deletions cut 1 base from V and 6 bases from J, with 11 bases between. The full variable domain, with the rest looked up from reference TRBV7-9 and TRBJ2-3, is DTGVSQNPRHKITKRGQNVTFRCDPISEHNRLYWYRQTLGQGPEFLTYFQNEAQLEKSRLLSDRFSAERPKGSFSTLEIQRTEQGDSAMYLCASSLDGSGDTQYFGPGTRLTVL.

Of note for this clone: The same CDR3 is also encoded by other DNA sequences in this sample. The rearrangement uses TRBV6-5 and TRBJ2-3, with TRBD1 identical over 7 bases. Germline V gives CDR1 MNHEY, CDR2 SVGAGI. V lost 6 bases and J lost 4; bases outside the gene matches: 4. This CDR3 is 13 amino acids long. This CDR3 is CASRRQGADTQYF. The CDR3 nucleotides read TGTGCCAGCAGAAGACAGGGCGCAGATACGCAGTATTTT.

V is TRBV29-1 and J is TRBJ2-1; D is unclear. V lost 6 bases, J lost 7 bases, and 13 bases lay in between. The CDR3 runs 12 residues. Germline V gene lookup returns CDR1 SQVTM and CDR2 ANQGSEA. The CDR3 DNA reads as TGCAGCGTCAAAAACGACGGGAATGAGCAGTTCTTC. Protein: CSVKNDGNEQFF.

The chain employs TRBV5-1 and TRBJ2-1, with TRBD2 matching 8 bases. The CDR3 is made up of 16 amino acids. The V segment lost 0 bases and the J segment 8 bases; nucleotides outside the gene matches: 10. Germline CDR1 reads SGHRS; CDR2 reads YFSETQ. CDR3: CASSLAAGGAGDEQFF. CDR3 nucleotides: TGCGCCAGCAGCTTGGCGGCGGGGGGCGCGGGCGATGAGCAGTTCTTC. Full variable domain (outside the CDR3, taken from reference TRBV5-1 and TRBJ2-1): KAGVTQTPRYLIKTRGQQVTLSCSPISGHRSVSWYQQTPGQGLQFLFEYFSETQRNKGNFPGRFSGRQFSNSRSEMNVSTLELGDSALYLCASSLAAGGAGDEQFFGPGTRLTVL.

This clone was observed once. The V and J genes are TRBV30 and TRBJ2-3; 7 bases fit TRBD1. Germline-derived CDR1 and CDR2 are GTSNPN and SVGIG (reference sequence). The CDR3 is 15 residues long. The V gene end was trimmed by 3 bases and the J gene end by 1 base; junction bases not matched to a gene: 7. CDR3 in amino acids: CAWSPYRGGTDTQYF. The DNA of the CDR3 is TGTGCCTGGAGCCCCTACAGGGGAGGCACAGATACGCAGTATTTT.

This clone was picked up one time. The chain combines TRBV2 with TRBJ2-7; D unclear. V was pared by 11 bases and J by 3 bases, with 20 bases between. Looked up from germline, CDR1 is SNHLY and CDR2 is FYNNEI. The CDR3 is 14 residues long. The CDR3 is CAGEVEVGRYEQYF. The CDR3 nucleotides are TGTGCCGGAGAGGTAGAGGTGGGCCGCTACGAGCAGTACTTC.